Given below is one TCR beta chain in context. As yet, its antigen is unknown. The data are from a study of CD4+ T cells in melanoma. The CDR3 has 15 residues. Per the germline V gene, CDR1 is SGHRS and CDR2 is YFSETQ. V lost 4 bases and J lost 3; bases outside the gene matches: 7. Study-wide points: Diverse differentiation states were reported for melanoma neoantigen-specific CD4+ T cells.

Here immunoSEQ multiplex PCR was the method, and the copy in TCRdb shows in-frame clones only, minus some. The table shows over 45,000 clones, with 60% to 80% occurring only once. The sequenced sample consisted of tumor tissue. The rearrangement uses TRBV5-1 and TRBJ2-7; 10 bases are a match to TRBD2. The source of this sequence is a human donor with melanoma. CDR3 DNA sequence: TGCGCCAGCAGCCAAGGGGCTAGCGGGGGCTACGAGCAGTACTTC. As protein: CASSQGASGGYEQYF.